This T cell receptor (beta chain) was profiled in a study of response to subunit inactivated influenza vaccine. TCRdb reanalysed the RT-PCR reads using MiXCR and keeps one entry per CDR3 protein. The sample has more than 550,000 distinct CDR3 sequences; about an eighth are singletons. This clonotype appeared a few times. The antigen remains undetermined. Study-level points and caveats: Every seasonal influenza vaccination brings in few new T cells, the authors suggested.

The CDR3 is 14 amino acids. Germline V lookup: CDR1 SGHRS, CDR2 YFSETQ. Trimming removed 0 bases at V and 8 bases at J, with 11 bases between. The source is a man between 50 and 59 years old who received an inactivated influenza vaccine. The chain is built from TRBV5-1 and TRBJ1-4; no firm D call. Material: PBMCs from blood, obtained on the day of vaccination. This CDR3 reads CASSLGQLGEKLFF. In DNA, the CDR3 is TGCGCCAGCAGCTTGGGACAACTAGGGGAAAAACTGTTTTTT.